This passage covers 14 T cell receptor beta chains from one sample sequenced in a study of technical replicates of blood from a few donors. Data came from immunoSEQ multiplex PCR; TCRdb stores just in-frame clones and leaves some out. There are over 70,000 clones in the sample; almost 98% occur only once, and over 0.2% lies in the top ten. Sequencing input: T cells isolated from PBMCs. The receptors here all came from a human donor in good health.

The V gene is TRBV7-2, the J gene TRBJ2-2; 13 bases fit TRBD2. CDR1 is SGHTA, CDR2 FQGNSA, per germline. The trim removed 5 bases at V and 10 bases at J, leaving 7 bases unmatched. This CDR3 is 15 amino acids long. CDR3 coding DNA: TGTGCCAGCAGCCCGCCGGGACTAGCGGGGCCGGAGCTGTTTTTT. Protein product: CASSPPGLAGPELFF.

The chain has TRBV6-5 and TRBJ2-6, with 7 bases identical to TRBD1. This CDR3 has 15 amino acids. In germline, CDR1 is MNHEY, CDR2 SVGAGI. With V trimmed by 4 bases and J by 2 bases, 2 bases remained unmatched. This CDR3 is CASSWTGAGANVLTF. Here the CDR3 DNA reads TGTGCCAGCAGTTGGACAGGTGCTGGGGCCAACGTCCTGACTTTC.

The chain has TRBV2 and TRBJ1-1; 12 bases match TRBD1. Looked up from germline, CDR1 is SNHLY and CDR2 is FYNNEI. J lost 7 bases, V lost 8 bases, and 11 bases had no gene match. The CDR3 is 15 amino acids. The CDR3 coding sequence is TGTGCCAGCGGGGATGGGACAGGGGGCTCCTATGAAGCTTTCTTT. This translates into CASGDGTGGSYEAFF.

The rearrangement joins TRBV18 to TRBJ1-1; weak D call: TRBD1 (6 bases). CDR1 and CDR2 (germline): KGHSH, LQKENI. The CDR3 length is 15 residues. Trimming removed 2 bases from V and 0 bases from J, with 10 bases in between. DNA for the CDR3: TGTGCCAGCTCACCAAGTGGGGGCTTGAACACTGAAGCTTTCTTT. It translates to CASSPSGGLNTEAFF.

The rearrangement joins TRBV5-1 to TRBJ2-7, with 11 bases fitting TRBD1. There are 16 residues in the CDR3. The V and J ends lost 3 bases and 3 bases, in that order; junction bases with no gene match: 8. CDR1 is SGHRS, CDR2 YFSETQ, per germline. The DNA for the CDR3 is TGCGCCAGCAGCTCAATCCGGGACAGGGGGATCTACGAGCAGTACTTC. Protein product: CASSSIRDRGIYEQYF.

The rearrangement uses TRBV28 and TRBJ1-3; unclear D gene. Germline V gene data show CDR1 as MDHEN and CDR2 as SYDVKM. The ends were cut back, 6 bases at V and 0 bases at J, with 12 bases in the middle. The CDR3 totals 15 residues. The CDR3 bases are TGTGCCAGCAGGGATCCGGGGTCCTCTGGAAACACCATATATTTT. Translation gives CASRDPGSSGNTIYF.

This sequence joins TRBV4-1 and TRBJ2-1; D is possibly TRBD2 (5 bases). Germline V lookup: CDR1 MGHRA, CDR2 YSYEKL. V dropped 2 bases and J dropped 0 bases, with 14 bases sitting between them. The length of the CDR3 is 17 residues. Here the CDR3 reads CASSQSTTSPSYNEQFF. The CDR3 DNA sequence: TGCGCCAGCAGCCAATCGACTACCTCCCCCTCCTACAATGAGCAGTTCTTC.

J is TRBJ1-2 and V is TRBV28; 9 nucleotides align to TRBD1. V shed 6 bases, J shed 6 bases, and the junction held 8 bases outside the gene matches. The CDR3 consists of 14 residues. The germline CDR1 and CDR2 sequences are MDHEN and SYDVKM. CDR3: CASSPPGQGNGYTF. CDR3 in DNA: TGTGCCAGCAGCCCCCCGGGACAGGGTAATGGCTACACCTTC.

The chain joins TRBV2 to TRBJ2-1; 10 nucleotides match TRBD2. This CDR3 has 18 amino acids. V shed 7 bases, J shed 0 bases, and the junction held 12 bases outside the gene matches. Germline V gene sequence: CDR1 SNHLY, CDR2 FYNNEI. CDR3 sequence: CASTGLADFISSYNEQFF. The CDR3 DNA sequence: TGTGCCAGCACAGGACTAGCGGATTTCATTAGCTCCTACAATGAGCAGTTCTTC.

The chain links TRBV11-2 to TRBJ2-5, with D tentatively TRBD2 (5 bases). The CDR3 sequence is 16 residues long. V was cut by 1 base and J by 0 bases, with 12 bases left in between. The germline gives CDR1 SGHAT, CDR2 FQNNGV. CDR3 sequence: CASSLVPLAYQETQYF. CDR3 coding DNA: TGTGCCAGCAGCTTAGTCCCCCTAGCCTACCAAGAGACCCAGTACTTC.

The chain carries TRBV5-6 and TRBJ2-7; 8 nucleotides agree with TRBD1. The CDR3 contains 14 residues. The junction had 12 bases not matched to a gene; V was cut back by 4 bases and J by 9 bases. From germline, CDR1 is SGHDT and CDR2 YYEEEE. Here the CDR3 DNA reads TGTGCCAGCAGCCCGGGGGACAGGTCCTGGGGGCAGTACTTC. Translating it yields CASSPGDRSWGQYF.

This sequence joins TRBV2 and TRBJ1-2, with 8 bases that match TRBD1. Germline values: CDR1 SNHLY, CDR2 FYNNEI. Germline trimming cut 6 bases from V and 6 bases from J; bases unmatched to any gene: 6. The CDR3 consists of 13 residues. The CDR3 sequence is CASRYSGGDGYTF. The DNA of the CDR3 is TGTGCCAGCAGGTATTCAGGGGGCGATGGCTACACCTTC.

The J gene is TRBJ2-5, the V gene TRBV9; 10 bases match TRBD2. V was pared by 2 bases and J by 4 bases, with 8 bases of the junction left unmatched. The CDR3 covers 16 residues. Germline V gene data show CDR1 as SGDLS and CDR2 as YYNGEE. The CDR3 DNA reads as TGTGCCAGCAGCGTCCCTAGCGGGAGCTCAGGAGAGACCCAGTACTTC. Its translation: CASSVPSGSSGETQYF.

This sequence joins TRBV7-9 and TRBJ2-5, with 9 bases lining up with TRBD1. V trimming: 5 bases; J trimming: 4 bases; junction bases outside the gene matches: 5. Germline V gene data show CDR1 as SEHNR and CDR2 as FQNEAQ (reference sequence). The CDR3 covers 14 residues. The DNA for the CDR3 is TGTGCCAGCAGCCTGGGGACAGGGCGAGAGACCCAGTACTTC. Residues: CASSLGTGRETQYF.